This T cell receptor (beta chain) was found in a study of T cells in women clearing cervical HPV infection. A remark on this clone: The observed sequence ends 3 residues before the CDR3 terminus, with the missing tail filled in from the germline J gene.

Clones were read by immunoSEQ multiplex PCR, and TCRdb kept only the in-frame ones, dropping some. The repertoire table contains approximately 16,000 clones. CDR3 length equals 15 residues. The germline V gene has CDR1 SNHLY and CDR2 FYNNEI. The V and J ends lost 6 bases and 6 bases respectively, with 15 bases between them. The rearrangement joins TRBV2 to TRBJ1-6; D is uncertain. The clonotype originates from a woman aged 18-69 years with a cervical HPV16 infection that either progressed to CIN3+ or cleared (not recorded which). Sequenced material: blood buffy coat. The DNA read from the CDR3 is TGTGCCAGCAGGGCAGAGGTTACTACTAATTCACCC. This encodes CASRAEVTTNSP. The complete CDR3 sequence is CASRAEVTTNSPLHF.